The text below deals with one T cell receptor (beta chain). This sample is drawn from a study of blood T cell repertoires in COVID-19. CDR3 length: 16 amino acids. The germline V gene encodes CDR1 LNHNV and CDR2 YYDKDF (reference sequence). J lost 3 bases, V lost 4 bases, and 10 bases had no gene match. Profiled with immunoSEQ multiplex PCR; TCRdb holds only in-frame clones, not every one. The data contain about 170,000 clones, 85% to 90% of them singletons. This sequence was found in an elderly woman with COVID-19, enrolled during active disease. The chain uses TRBV15 and TRBJ1-1, with 8 bases lining up with TRBD1. The sample taken for sequencing was peripheral blood. The DNA for the CDR3 is TGTGCCACCAGCACCGGGGCCAGGGGGCTAGACACTGAAGCTTTCTTT. This codes for CATSTGARGLDTEAFF.